The next 8 T cell receptor beta chains were all read from a single sample in a study of T cell responses to AZD1222 COVID-19 vaccine. Some clones are missing from TCRdb's copy, which holds only in-frame ones; the method was immunoSEQ multiplex PCR. The sample lists 100,000 to 150,000 clones, roughly 90% occurring once. Sequenced here: peripheral blood, sampled on day 0 of AZD1222 vaccination. These receptors all come from an adult in good health.

The rearrangement uses TRBV28 and TRBJ1-5; D unresolved. The V end was cut by 3 bases, the J end by 7 bases, with 10 bases between. CDR1 MDHEN and CDR2 SYDVKM come from the germline V gene. This CDR3 is built from 13 residues. Written as DNA, the CDR3 is TGTGCCAGCAGTTTGATGGGTAGGCAGCCCCAGCATTTT. Its protein product is CASSLMGRQPQHF.

This chain links TRBV30 with TRBJ2-5; D uncertain. CDR1 and CDR2 (germline): GTSNPN, SVGIG (reference sequence). V was trimmed by 5 bases and J by 0 bases, leaving 7 bases between them. The CDR3 is 12 residues long. For the CDR3, the DNA is TGTGCCTGGGACCCGTACCAAGAGACCCAGTACTTC. Translating it yields CAWDPYQETQYF. The variable domain in full, completed from reference TRBV30 and TRBJ2-5, reads SQTIHQWPATLVQPVGSPLSLECTVEGTSNPNLYWYRQAAGRGLQLLFYSVGIGQISSEVPQNLSASRPQDRQFILSSKKLLLSDSGFYLCAWDPYQETQYFGPGTRLLVL.

The genes are TRBV30 and TRBJ2-1; 7 bases are a match to TRBD2. CDR3 length equals 13 residues. Germline lookup yields CDR1 GTSNPN and CDR2 SVGIG (reference sequence). The V segment lost 0 bases and the J segment 9 bases; nucleotides outside the gene matches: 5. The CDR3 is CAWSVSGGGEQFF. The CDR3 nucleotides read TGTGCCTGGAGTGTATCGGGGGGAGGTGAGCAGTTCTTC.

The CDR3 nucleotides read TGTGCCAGCAGCTTGCGAGCGGGGGAGTGGGGGACCCAGTACTTC. This sequence encodes CASSLRAGEWGTQYF. The rearrangement uses TRBV5-4 and TRBJ2-5; 8 bases are shared with TRBD2. CDR3 length: 15 amino acids. The junction had 9 bases not matched to a gene; V was cut back by 1 base and J by 7 bases. Germline loops: CDR1 SGHNT, CDR2 YYREEE (reference sequence).

V and J are TRBV7-2 and TRBJ2-7, with D perhaps being TRBD1 or TRBD2 (5 bases each). The V and J ends lost 4 bases and 4 bases respectively, with 17 bases between them. Germline V lookup: CDR1 SGHTA, CDR2 FQGNSA. The CDR3 contains 15 residues. The CDR3 bases are TGTGCCAGCAGCTCCCCCGGGGACGGAGTATACGAGCAGTACTTC. This sequence encodes CASSSPGDGVYEQYF. The variable domain in full, completed from reference TRBV7-2 and TRBJ2-7, reads GAGVSQSPSNKVTEKGKDVELRCDPISGHTALYWYRQSLGQGLEFLIYFQGNSAPDKSGLPSDRFSAERTGGSVSTLTIQRTQQEDSAVYLCASSSPGDGVYEQYFGPGTRLTVT.

The chain links TRBV6-2 or TRBV6-3 to TRBJ2-2; D possibly uses TRBD1 or TRBD2 (5 bases each). The germline V and J ends were trimmed by 4 bases and 2 bases, with 20 bases remaining between them. Germline assignment: CDR1 MNHEY and CDR2 SVGEGT. The CDR3 is 18 residues long. CDR3 bases: TGTGCCAGCAGTTCCTACATCACGGGGCCTCCCAACACCGGGGAGCTGTTTTTT. The encoded protein is CASSSYITGPPNTGELFF.

J is TRBJ2-3 and V is TRBV5-4; maybe TRBD2 (7 bases). This CDR3 is 17 amino acids long. Trimming stripped 7 bases from V and 2 bases from J, with 23 bases between. Per germline, CDR1 SGHNT and CDR2 YYREEE (reference sequence). The CDR3 DNA is TGTGCCAGCGGGACTTTGAGGGGGGGCCACCCCACAGATACGCAGTATTTT. This encodes CASGTLRGGHPTDTQYF.

The chain employs TRBV12-3 or TRBV12-4 and TRBJ1-1; no clear D. The CDR3 extends over 11 amino acids. With 6 bases removed from V and 6 bases from J, the gap between germline ends came to 8 bases. CDR3 residues: CASSPGPEAFF. CDR3 in DNA: TGTGCCAGCAGCCCCGGGCCTGAAGCTTTCTTT.